This T cell receptor beta chain comes out of a study of Graves' ophthalmopathy and Graves' hyperthyroidism listed by TCRdb under 2018. Some background on the complete study: Peripheral blood was collected at initial diagnosis, prior to any treatment. TCR beta repertoire signatures were used to distinguish Graves' ophthalmopathy from Graves' hyperthyroidism and to predict progression to ophthalmopathy. In total, under 150 blood samples were TCR-sequenced: 40 to 45 ophthalmopathy, about 75 hyperthyroidism and roughly 17 hyperthyroidism-to-ophthalmopathy patients. In five to seven hyperthyroidism patients, T-cell repertoires of thyroid tissue and blood were compared. After sampling, hyperthyroidism patients received methimazole starting at 30 mg daily, and ophthalmopathy patients received high-dose intravenous methylprednisolone. The 75 to 100 discovery patients were randomly split 7:3 into training and test sets. The independent validation cohort included under 20 hyperthyroidism patients plus 17 patients who later progressed from hyperthyroidism to ophthalmopathy. A discovery set of 100 patients (roughly 41 ophthalmopathy, 55 to 60 stable hyperthyroidism) was enrolled to explore V-J signatures distinguishing ophthalmopathy from hyperthyroidism.

Ophthalmopathy patients were characterized by moderately to severely active disease, a Clinical Activity Score of at least 3, a NOSPECS grade of at least 4, and a disease duration under 3 months. Anyone with other autoimmune diseases, uncontrolled infections, pregnancy or lactation was excluded from the study. Diagnosis was based on clinical symptoms, serum thyroxine, TRAb, thyroid ultrasound and orbital computed tomography. Ficoll-Paque density gradient centrifugation was used to isolate PBMCs from approximately 10 ml of fresh peripheral blood. Trizol reagent was used to extract the total RNA, and its quality was then checked on an Agilent 2100 Bioanalyzer. CDR1 and CDR2, per the germline V gene, are LGHNA and YNFKEQ. Trimming costs V 3 bases and J 4 bases, and their ends lie 21 bases apart. From cysteine to phenylalanine, the CDR3 is 18 amino acids long. Of the read, only the CDR3 DNA is kept; its 54 bases are in frame from base 1.

This clonotype was detected ten times or more. Its antigen is unknown. No base quality information exists; no much larger clone differs at one position. For repertoire sequencing, TCR beta CDR3 regions were amplified from RNA transcripts. The first round was an RT-PCR using HTBI primers with the Qiagen OneStep RT-PCR kit, and this first round was followed by a second-round multiplex PCR, then size selection and purification. Sequencing of the libraries was carried out on an Illumina HiSeq2000 in paired-end mode with 100 bp reads. The authors' analysis ran thus. SOAPnuke was used to process the reads, throwing out any read that had adapters, had uncalled bases, had a mean Phred below 15, or lacked an exact constant-primer or identifier match. COPE v1.2.5 was used to merge the high-quality paired reads. Clonotypes were defined as unique nucleotide sequences and were aligned to IMGT TRB V, D and J references using MiTCR v1.1. Analysis was restricted to V-J combinations with a frequency above 0.0001, which covered roughly 99% of repertoires. A TCR clonal expansion and chaos score per V-J combination was defined as the ratio of F50 clonal expansion to chaos observed in the TCRdist matrix. Welch's t-statistics and random forest were used to narrow the features down to 10 to 15 V-J combinations, which were then fed into a naive Bayes classifier. The similarity between thyroid and blood repertoires was quantified using the Morisita-Horn index. TCRdb applied fastp at Q25 and MiXCR to the public reads, then kept only in-frame beta chains. For every CDR3 protein sequence, its rows merge into one entry that carries the most common genes and DNA. The V and J calls were determined by TCRdb, not by the authors. Present in this sample are some 400,000 distinct CDR3 sequences, around 18% of which were seen just once. More than 1.5% of the sample is in the top ten clones.

Paper-wide results and their limitations: In validation, the model predicted ophthalmopathy progression with about 64% sensitivity and about 73% specificity; 12 predicted patients were CT-confirmed with GO in a median of around 6 months. Among expanded thyroid clonotypes with frequency above 0.001, most also showed up in blood, which suggests that blood repertoires may reflect the thyroid immune response. Sample size was not statistically predetermined, and group allocation was not concealed from the investigators. In cross-validation, the 13-signature model distinguished ophthalmopathy from stable hyperthyroidism with approximately 90% sensitivity and 81.08% specificity, while in the test set the corresponding values were around 79% and 71%.

The V gene is TRBV4-2 and the J gene is TRBJ2-2; a tentative D call is TRBD2 (6 bases match). The receptor was isolated from a woman younger than 35 with Graves' ophthalmopathy. Donor details come from another sample of the same person, matched by shared clones. Sequences were obtained from peripheral blood. CDR3 reads: CASSQPSDSSEGTGELFF. The bases are TGTGCCAGCAGCCAGCCCTCCGACAGCTCGGAGGGCACCGGGGAGCTGTTTTTT.